Presented here are 14 T cell receptor beta chains from one specimen sequenced in a study of Graves' ophthalmopathy and Graves' hyperthyroidism. Amplifying from RNA transcripts, the study obtained TCR beta CDR3 regions. HTBI primers served in a first-round RT-PCR, which a second-round multiplex PCR followed. TCRdb processed the multiplex PCR reads anew with MiXCR; each CDR3 protein has one entry. Here the sample spans about 740,000 distinct CDR3 sequences, around 40% being singletons. The specimen sequenced was peripheral blood. The origin of the receptors is an adult man with Graves' ophthalmopathy.

The chain couples TRBV2 to TRBJ1-1; D is unresolved. With 2 bases removed from V and 1 base from J, the gap between germline ends came to 11 bases. This CDR3 comprises 15 residues. The germline gives CDR1 SNHLY, CDR2 FYNNEI. CDR3 sequence (DNA): TGTGCCAGCAGTGAACGGCCAGGCCGGAACACTGAAGCTTTCTTT. It specifies CASSERPGRNTEAFF.

This clonotype was counted only a few times. The chain is built from TRBV25-1 and TRBJ2-2; 7 bases are shared with TRBD1. The germline V gene has CDR1 MGHDK and CDR2 SYGVNS. The V gene end was trimmed by 5 bases and the J gene end by 8 bases; junction bases not matched to a gene: 11. The CDR3 spans 15 residues. DNA for the CDR3: TGTGCCAGCAGTTACTCCGCGGACAGGTCGGGGGAGCTGTTTTTT. Translating gives CASSYSADRSGELFF.

The chain employs TRBV2 and TRBJ1-1; D remains ambiguous. Per germline, CDR1 SNHLY and CDR2 FYNNEI. This CDR3 comprises 14 residues. V was shortened by 3 bases and J by 5 bases, with 13 bases between the two germline ends. The CDR3 DNA is TGTGCCAGCAGTGATGAAGGGATGGGGACTGAAGCTTTCTTT. Protein sequence: CASSDEGMGTEAFF.

This clonotype showed up many times. The rearrangement joins TRBV20-1 to TRBJ1-1, with D hard to call. The CDR3 totals 14 residues. V lost 6 bases and J lost 1, with 15 bases in between. Germline V gives CDR1 DFQATT, CDR2 SNEGSKA (reference sequence). Here the CDR3 reads CSANVLHRNTEAFF. In DNA form, the CDR3 reads TGCAGTGCCAATGTGCTTCATCGGAACACTGAAGCTTTCTTT.

The table lists this clonotype with a count of one. This may stem from a read error, because a much larger clone lies one nucleotide away. The chain combines TRBV7-3 with TRBJ2-7; possibly TRBD1 for D (6 bases). Germline assignment: CDR1 SGHTA and CDR2 FQGTGA. CDR3 length: 13 amino acids. CDR3 in DNA: TGTGCCGGCAGCCCCGGGACATCCTACGAGCAGTACTTC. Translated: CAGSPGTSYEQYF.

V is TRBV7-9 and J is TRBJ2-2; no reliable D call. Trimming pared 6 bases from V and 6 bases from J, leaving 26 bases between. Germline assignment: CDR1 SEHNR and CDR2 FQNEAQ (reference sequence). This CDR3 comprises 18 residues. CDR3 nucleotides: TGTGCCAGCAGTCCTGTTCGTTCGGGCTCTAAAGGTGCCGGGGAGCTGTTTTTT. Protein product: CASSPVRSGSKGAGELFF.

At least ten counts were recorded for this clonotype. This sequence joins TRBV7-9 and TRBJ1-2, with 9 bases lining up with TRBD1. The CDR3 covers 16 residues. Germline loops: CDR1 SEHNR, CDR2 FQNEAQ (reference sequence). J was trimmed by 6 bases and V by 6 bases; bases with no gene match: 14. The CDR3 nucleotides read TGTGCCAGCAGGCTTAAGACCGGGACAGGGATTCATGGCTACACCTTC. Protein: CASRLKTGTGIHGYTF. The whole variable domain, remainder taken from reference TRBV7-9 and TRBJ1-2, is DTGVSQNPRHKITKRGQNVTFRCDPISEHNRLYWYRQTLGQGPEFLTYFQNEAQLEKSRLLSDRFSAERPKGSFSTLEIQRTEQGDSAMYLCASRLKTGTGIHGYTFGSGTRLTVV.

This clonotype was recorded a few times. This chain links TRBV20-1 with TRBJ1-4; D unresolved. Trimming shortened V by 1 base and J by 0 bases, and 12 bases separated the two germline ends. Germline-derived CDR1 and CDR2 are DFQATT and SNEGSKA (reference sequence). This CDR3 is 16 amino acids long. CDR3 DNA sequence: TGCAGTGCTAGAGCCCATTCAGGCGCAACTAATGAAAAACTGTTTTTT. Amino acids: CSARAHSGATNEKLFF.

This clonotype was counted a few times. V is TRBV7-9 and J is TRBJ1-4; D gene uncertain. V was clipped by 2 bases and J by 8 bases, with 6 bases between them. The CDR3 consists of 12 residues. CDR1 SEHNR and CDR2 FQNEAQ come from the germline V gene (reference sequence). The CDR3 bases are TGTGCCAGCAGCTTATTCGGCGAAAAACTGTTTTTT. This translates into CASSLFGEKLFF.

The chain recombines TRBV20-1 with TRBJ1-5; 10 nucleotides line up with TRBD1. This CDR3 is built from 17 residues. The germline V gene encodes CDR1 DFQATT and CDR2 SNEGSKA (reference sequence). V gave up 6 bases and J gave up 4 bases; unmatched junction bases: 15. The CDR3 DNA follows: TGCAGTGCAGAGAGGACAGGGGGTAACATAGGAAATCAGCCCCAGCATTTT. This translates into CSAERTGGNIGNQPQHF.

V gene TRBV7-3 combines with J gene TRBJ2-7, with 7 bases aligning to TRBD1. Per germline, CDR1 SGHTA and CDR2 FQGTGA. This CDR3 contains 16 residues. The V and J ends lost 2 bases and 7 bases, in that order; junction bases with no gene match: 14. CDR3: CASSLPPGQTNNEQYF. CDR3 sequence (DNA): TGTGCCAGCAGCTTACCTCCGGGACAGACTAATAATGAGCAGTACTTC.

The V gene is TRBV6-5, the J gene TRBJ1-2; no firm D call. This CDR3 is 13 amino acids long. The germline CDR1 and CDR2 sequences are MNHEY and SVGAGI. The germline V and J ends were trimmed by 6 bases and 7 bases, with 15 bases remaining between them. CDR3 sequence reads: CASRTTSSPGYTF. CDR3 bases: TGTGCCAGCAGAACAACTTCCTCCCCTGGCTACACCTTC.

Worth noting for this clonotype: This may be a read error, as it is one base from a much larger clone. This chain links TRBV9 with TRBJ1-2; D might be TRBD1 (5 bases). Germline values: CDR1 SGDLS, CDR2 YYNGEE. This CDR3 is 15 amino acids long. CDR3 DNA: TGTGTCAGCAGCGTAGTCTATGCGGGGCTAGATGGCTACACCTTC. Amino acid sequence: CVSSVVYAGLDGYTF.

This clonotype was seen many times. The chain recombines TRBV20-1 with TRBJ2-7, with D perhaps TRBD2 (5 bases). The CDR3 extends over 13 amino acids. The germline V gene encodes CDR1 DFQATT and CDR2 SNEGSKA (reference sequence). V lost 1 base to trimming and J lost 4 bases, with 11 bases between them. CDR3 coding DNA: TGCAGTGCTAGAGGAACTAGTTGGTACGAGCAGTACTTC. Encoded protein: CSARGTSWYEQYF.